Listed below are T cell receptor beta chains from one sample, sequenced in a study of blood T cells in healthy people across ages. Using its own MiXCR run on the 5' RACE reads, TCRdb lists one record per CDR3 protein. This sample carries hundreds of thousands of distinct CDR3 sequences, 40% to 45% of them seen once, and the ten largest clones take about 30%. Sequencing was done on a sample of blood. The receptor source for this set is an elderly man in good health. The CDR3 runs from the conserved cysteine through the conserved F or W. The D gene is left open where the match is weak. Clone sizes are given selectively: once, few, many, or a class where the clone is expanded.

size	V	D	J	length	CDR3	DNA
.	TRBV5-1	TRBD2	TRBJ2-3	17	CASSLDGMGLGADTQYF	TGCGCCAGCAGCTTGGATGGCATGGGACTAGGGGCAGATACGCAGTATTTT
.	TRBV12-3/TRBV12-4	.	TRBJ2-5	13	CASGRQAQETQYF	TGTGCCAGCGGAAGGCAGGCTCAAGAGACCCAGTACTTC
many	TRBV28	TRBD1	TRBJ2-5	15	CASSLPRQGQETQYF	TGTGCCAGCAGTTTACCGAGACAGGGGCAAGAGACCCAGTACTTC
.	TRBV29-1	TRBD1	TRBJ2-2	13	CSGRTGATGELFF	TGCAGCGGTCGGACAGGGGCGACCGGGGAGCTGTTTTTT
.	TRBV7-9	TRBD2	TRBJ2-7	13	CASIRAGVSEQYF	TGTGCCAGCATTCGAGCGGGAGTTAGCGAGCAGTACTTC
few	TRBV6-2/TRBV6-3	.	TRBJ2-2	14	CASRPYRETGELFF	TGTGCCAGCAGACCATACAGGGAAACCGGGGAGCTGTTTTTT
few	TRBV6-1	TRBD1	TRBJ2-4	16	CASSEGQGGTKNIQYF	TGTGCCAGCAGTGAGGGACAGGGTGGAACCAAAAACATTCAGTACTTC
.	TRBV29-1	.	TRBJ2-6	15	CSVFDGTSGANVLTF	TGCAGCGTCTTCGACGGGACGTCTGGGGCCAACGTCCTGACTTTC
once	TRBV7-9	.	TRBJ1-1	12	CASSPQDTEAFF	TGTGCCAGCAGCCCCCAAGACACTGAAGCTTTCTTT
few	TRBV7-3	.	TRBJ2-3	13	CASSLNEGDTQYF	TGTGCCAGCAGCTTAAATGAAGGAGATACGCAGTATTTT
.	TRBV25-1	.	TRBJ2-1	16	CASSDPARAQDNEQFF	TGTGCCAGCAGTGACCCCGCTAGGGCCCAAGACAATGAGCAGTTCTTC
many	TRBV20-1	TRBD2	TRBJ2-1	19	CSARSLTSGIPGSHNEQFF	TGCAGTGCTAGATCATTGACTAGCGGGATCCCCGGGTCACACAATGAGCAGTTCTTC
.	TRBV12-3/TRBV12-4	.	TRBJ2-3	15	CASSLTAPTTDTQYF	TGTGCCAGCAGTTTGACCGCCCCTACCACAGATACGCAGTATTTT
.	TRBV6-1	TRBD2	TRBJ2-7	16	CASTWTSGGAGYEQYF	TGTGCCAGCACCTGGACTAGCGGGGGGGCTGGCTACGAGCAGTACTTC
.	TRBV7-2	.	TRBJ2-7	13	CASSPDYRYEQYF	TGTGCCAGCAGCCCGGACTACCGCTACGAGCAGTACTTC
.	TRBV28	.	TRBJ2-7	15	CASSARAWGAHEQYF	TGTGCCAGCAGTGCAAGGGCGTGGGGTGCCCACGAGCAGTACTTC
few	TRBV5-5	TRBD2	TRBJ2-7	16	CASSLGLAGSSNEQYF	TGTGCCAGCAGCTTGGGACTAGCGGGATCAAGTAATGAGCAGTACTTC
.	TRBV5-1	.	TRBJ1-1	13	CASSFKGETEAFF	TGCGCCAGCAGCTTTAAAGGGGAGACTGAAGCTTTCTTT
.	TRBV7-2	.	TRBJ2-3	17	CASSRTVVSRSTDTQYF	TGTGCCAGCAGCCGCACTGTAGTCTCCCGTAGCACAGATACGCAGTATTTT
.	TRBV5-1	.	TRBJ1-2	13	CASSADGRYGYTF	TGCGCCAGCAGCGCCGACGGACGCTATGGCTACACCTTC
.	TRBV7-2	.	TRBJ1-1	15	CASSSPPQDSTEAFF	TGTGCCAGCAGCTCTCCGCCTCAGGATTCCACTGAAGCTTTCTTT
.	TRBV6-6	.	TRBJ2-7	15	CASSLDVGSYNEQYF	TGTGCCAGCAGTTTAGACGTAGGAAGCTACAATGAGCAGTACTTC
few	TRBV7-9	.	TRBJ2-3	15	CASSLQAGGTDTQYF	TGTGCCAGCAGCTTACAGGCAGGGGGGACAGATACGCAGTATTTT
.	TRBV20-1	TRBD2	TRBJ2-5	17	CSARDYRTSGGQGTQYF	TGCAGTGCTAGAGATTATAGGACTAGCGGGGGGCAAGGGACCCAGTACTTC
.	TRBV7-2	.	TRBJ2-5	13	CASSAFRGETQYF	TGTGCCAGCAGCGCTTTTCGCGGGGAGACCCAGTACTTC
.	TRBV2	TRBD1	TRBJ2-7	15	CASKGAPGISYEQYF	TGTGCCAGCAAGGGGGCCCCCGGAATTTCCTACGAGCAGTACTTC
.	TRBV5-1	TRBD1	TRBJ2-7	16	CASSFARQGGLYEQYF	TGCGCCAGCAGCTTCGCCCGACAGGGGGGACTCTACGAGCAGTACTTC
.	TRBV2	.	TRBJ1-5	13	CASKEWSNQPQHF	TGTGCCAGCAAGGAGTGGAGCAATCAGCCCCAGCATTTT
.	TRBV20-1	.	TRBJ1-1	11	CSASAPREAFF	TGCAGTGCCTCGGCCCCCCGAGAAGCTTTCTTT
medium-sized	TRBV28	.	TRBJ2-7	12	CASTSPRGPQYF	TGTGCCAGCACATCTCCCCGGGGGCCGCAGTACTTC
once	TRBV12-3/TRBV12-4	.	TRBJ1-4	14	CASSPQVLGGRLFF	TGTGCCAGCAGTCCGCAGGTTTTAGGGGGAAGACTGTTTTTT
.	TRBV20-1	.	TRBJ2-1	15	CNAREGSAYYNEQFF	TGCAATGCTAGAGAAGGCAGCGCCTACTACAATGAGCAGTTCTTC
.	TRBV4-2	TRBD1	TRBJ1-6	18	CASSPRLMTGGCNSPLHF	TGTGCCAGCAGCCCTAGGTTGATGACAGGGGGCTGTAATTCACCCCTCCACTTT
.	TRBV12-5	.	TRBJ2-6	15	CASGPQMSEANVLTF	TGTGCTAGTGGTCCGCAGATGTCTGAGGCCAACGTCCTGACTTTC
few	TRBV27	TRBD2	TRBJ2-3	20	CASSIDTNKGLAGGPDTQYF	TGTGCCAGCAGTATCGACACCAACAAAGGACTAGCGGGGGGGCCAGATACGCAGTATTTT
.	TRBV7-3	TRBD2	TRBJ2-2	15	CASSTLAGNTGELFF	TGTGCCAGCAGCACCCTAGCGGGAAACACCGGGGAGCTGTTTTTT
.	TRBV7-8	.	TRBJ1-5	16	CASSLTPVGGDQPQHF	TGTGCCAGCAGCTTAACTCCCGTAGGGGGGGATCAGCCCCAGCATTTT
.	TRBV24-1	TRBD2	TRBJ2-3	19	CATSEQLAGEGFSTDTQYF	TGTGCCACCAGTGAACAACTAGCGGGGGAGGGGTTTAGCACAGATACGCAGTATTTT
.	TRBV20-1	TRBD1	TRBJ2-7	14	CSARKGQDPYEQYF	TGCAGTGCTAGAAAGGGACAGGACCCTTACGAGCAGTACTTC
.	TRBV7-9	TRBD2	TRBJ2-1	16	CASSSRTSGINNEQFF	TGTGCCAGCAGCTCCCGGACTAGCGGGATAAACAATGAGCAGTTCTTC
few	TRBV7-9	TRBD1	TRBJ1-1	15	CASSRPRTGHTEAFF	TGTGCCAGCAGCCGTCCTAGGACAGGGCACACTGAAGCTTTCTTT
few	TRBV3-1	TRBD2	TRBJ2-5	15	CASSRRTSGGETQYF	TGTGCCAGCAGCCGGAGGACTAGCGGGGGAGAGACCCAGTACTTC
.	TRBV5-6	TRBD2	TRBJ2-1	18	CASSFSLAGLADLMEQFF	TGTGCCAGCAGCTTCTCGCTTGCGGGACTAGCGGACCTAATGGAGCAGTTCTTC
few	TRBV3-1	.	TRBJ2-1	16	CASSQDSPSEYNEQFF	TGTGCCAGCAGCCAAGATTCGCCTAGCGAGTACAATGAGCAGTTCTTC
few	TRBV7-8	.	TRBJ2-4	15	CASRGGTAFVGEQYF	TGTGCCAGCAGAGGAGGGACAGCTTTTGTGGGGGAGCAGTACTTC